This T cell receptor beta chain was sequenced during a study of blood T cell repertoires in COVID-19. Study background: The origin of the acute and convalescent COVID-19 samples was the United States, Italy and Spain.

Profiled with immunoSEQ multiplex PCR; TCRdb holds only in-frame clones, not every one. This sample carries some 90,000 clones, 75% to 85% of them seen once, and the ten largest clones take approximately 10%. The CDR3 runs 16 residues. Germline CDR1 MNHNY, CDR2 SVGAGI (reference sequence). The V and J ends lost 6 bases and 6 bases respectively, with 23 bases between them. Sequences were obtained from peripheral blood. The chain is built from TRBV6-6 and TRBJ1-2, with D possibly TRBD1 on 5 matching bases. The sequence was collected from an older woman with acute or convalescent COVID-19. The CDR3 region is CASRSKGFLKTHGYTF. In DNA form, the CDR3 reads TGTGCCAGCAGGTCAAAGGGGTTTCTCAAAACCCATGGCTACACCTTC.